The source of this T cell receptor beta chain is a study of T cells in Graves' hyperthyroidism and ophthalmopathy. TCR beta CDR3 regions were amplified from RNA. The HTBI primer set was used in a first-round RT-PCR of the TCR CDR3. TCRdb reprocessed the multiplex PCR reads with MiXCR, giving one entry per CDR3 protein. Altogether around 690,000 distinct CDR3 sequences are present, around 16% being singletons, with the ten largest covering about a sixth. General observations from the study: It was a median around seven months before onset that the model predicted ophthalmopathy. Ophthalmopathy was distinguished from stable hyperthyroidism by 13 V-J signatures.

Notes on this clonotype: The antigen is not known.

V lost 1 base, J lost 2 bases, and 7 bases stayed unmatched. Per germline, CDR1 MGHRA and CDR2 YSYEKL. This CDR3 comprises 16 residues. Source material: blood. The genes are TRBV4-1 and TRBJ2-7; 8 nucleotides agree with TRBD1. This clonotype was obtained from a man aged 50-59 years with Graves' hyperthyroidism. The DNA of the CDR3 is TGCGCCAGCAGCCAAGGGGGGACAGGAGGAGCCTACGAGCAGTACTTC. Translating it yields CASSQGGTGGAYEQYF.